The 5 T cell receptor beta chains reported below all come from one sample, sequenced in a study of memory CD4+ T cells and cytomegalovirus serostatus. The sort gate was single viable CD3+CD4+CD8-CD45RO+ cells for memory CD4+ T cells. Assay used: immunoSEQ multiplex PCR; TCRdb lists only in-frame clones, some missing. The sample lists tens of thousands of clones, approximately 85% occurring once. Sequencing was carried out using memory CD4+ T cells from blood. The receptor source for this set is an adult in good health and CMV-seronegative.

The V gene is TRBV9, the J gene TRBJ2-3; D remains unclear. V lost 7 bases and J lost 1, with 13 bases in between. From germline, CDR1 is SGDLS and CDR2 YYNGEE. The CDR3 runs 14 residues. CDR3 DNA sequence: TGTGCCAGCCTCCGAGGAGATGGCACAGATACGCAGTATTTT. Protein product: CASLRGDGTDTQYF.

This clone was seen only a few times. The chain couples TRBV30 to TRBJ2-2; TRBD2 matches 10 bases. Germline CDR1 and CDR2: GTSNPN and SVGIG (reference sequence). The CDR3 consists of 16 residues. Trimming at V came to 2 bases and at J to 5 bases, leaving 8 bases not matched to a gene. The CDR3 protein is CAWSRLGLARTGELFF. DNA for the CDR3: TGTGCCTGGAGTCGACTGGGACTAGCGAGGACCGGGGAGCTGTTTTTT.

The genes are TRBV6-5 and TRBJ2-3; no clear D gene. Germline assignment: CDR1 MNHEY and CDR2 SVGAGI. The CDR3 consists of 13 residues. With 2 bases removed from V and 5 bases from J, the gap between germline ends came to 8 bases. The CDR3 reads CASSYDLRDTQYF. The DNA of the CDR3 is TGTGCCAGCAGTTACGATTTGAGAGATACGCAGTATTTT.

The J gene is TRBJ2-7, the V gene TRBV18, with D perhaps matching TRBD2 (5 bases). The CDR3 contains 16 residues. Germline V gene sequence: CDR1 KGHSH, CDR2 LQKENI. Trimming removed 3 bases from V and 6 bases from J, with 21 bases in between. CDR3 sequence (DNA): TGTGCCAGCTCACCCTCGACTACCCCCATCCGGGGCGAGCAGTACTTC. Translated: CASSPSTTPIRGEQYF.

This rearrangement joins TRBV7-2 to TRBJ1-4; D is perhaps TRBD1 (5 bases). The V end lost 3 bases, the J end lost 8 bases, and 16 bases lay between the germline ends. Germline CDR1 and CDR2: SGHTA and FQGNSA. The CDR3 covers 15 residues. This chain's CDR3 is CASSFGYGAGEKLFF. DNA for the CDR3: TGTGCCAGCAGCTTTGGATATGGGGCGGGAGAAAAACTGTTTTTT.